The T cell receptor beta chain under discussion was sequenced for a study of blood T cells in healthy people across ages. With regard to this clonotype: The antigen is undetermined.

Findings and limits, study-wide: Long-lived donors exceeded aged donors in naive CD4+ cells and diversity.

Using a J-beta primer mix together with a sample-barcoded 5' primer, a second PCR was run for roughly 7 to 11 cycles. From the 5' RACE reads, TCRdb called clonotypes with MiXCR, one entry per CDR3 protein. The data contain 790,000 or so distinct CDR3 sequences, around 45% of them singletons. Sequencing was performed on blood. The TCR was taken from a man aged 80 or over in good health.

CDR3 sequence reads: CASSQALAGVNEQFF. The CDR3 DNA reads TGTGCCAGCAGCCAGGCCTTAGCGGGAGTCAATGAGCAGTTCTTC. The V call is TRBV4-2, the J call TRBJ2-1, with 9 bases identical to TRBD2. CDR3 length: 15 residues. With V trimmed by 3 bases and J by 6 bases, 6 bases remained unmatched. Looked up from germline, CDR1 is LGHNA and CDR2 is YNFKEQ.